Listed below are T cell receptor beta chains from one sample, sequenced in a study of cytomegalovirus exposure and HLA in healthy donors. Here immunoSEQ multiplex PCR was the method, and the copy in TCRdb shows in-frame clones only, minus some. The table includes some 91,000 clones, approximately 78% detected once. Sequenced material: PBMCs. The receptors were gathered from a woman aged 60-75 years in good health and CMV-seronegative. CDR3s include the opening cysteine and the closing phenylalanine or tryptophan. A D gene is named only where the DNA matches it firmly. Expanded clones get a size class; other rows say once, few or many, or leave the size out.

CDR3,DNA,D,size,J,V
CASSYSRVNTEAFF,TGTGCCAGCAGTTACTCCAGGGTGAACACTGAAGCTTTCTTT,.,.,TRBJ1-1,TRBV6-5
CAISDQESDTQYF,TGTGCCATCAGTGACCAGGAATCAGATACGCAGTATTTT,.,.,TRBJ2-3,TRBV10-3
CASSETRKTDYEQFF,TGTGCCAGCAGTGAAACGCGGAAAACGGACTATGAGCAGTTCTTC,.,.,TRBJ2-1,TRBV2
CAWTQAFDQYF,TGTGCCTGGACCCAGGCCTTCGATCAGTACTTC,.,few,TRBJ2-7,TRBV30
CASSPRTGRTEAFF,TGTGCCAGCAGCCCAAGGACAGGTCGCACTGAAGCTTTCTTT,TRBD1,.,TRBJ1-1,TRBV9
CASSLGDHNEQFF,TGTGCCAGCAGCTTGGGAGACCACAATGAGCAGTTCTTC,.,once,TRBJ2-1,TRBV7-6
CASSYSTGIDGYTF,TGTGCCAGCAGTTACTCGACAGGGATCGATGGCTACACCTTC,TRBD1,.,TRBJ1-2,TRBV6-6
CASSIVGEGFQPQHF,TGTGCCAGTAGTATAGTAGGGGAAGGTTTTCAGCCCCAGCATTTT,.,.,TRBJ1-5,TRBV19
CASSEVGVRGGYEQYF,TGTGCCAGCAGTGAAGTGGGGGTTAGGGGGGGCTACGAGCAGTACTTC,.,few,TRBJ2-7,TRBV6-1
CASSSMTGAYDGYTF,TGTGCCAGCAGCTCGATGACAGGGGCTTATGATGGCTACACCTTC,TRBD1,.,TRBJ1-2,TRBV7-2
CASSQGQGTGNTIYF,TGTGCCAGCAGCCAGGGACAGGGCACTGGAAACACCATATATTTT,TRBD1,.,TRBJ1-3,TRBV28
CASSSLLWGQGSYNEQFF,TGTGCCAGCAGCTCCTTATTGTGGGGACAGGGATCCTACAATGAGCAGTTCTTC,TRBD1,.,TRBJ2-1,TRBV13
CASSRLGTTQETQYF,TGTGCCAGCAGCCGACTAGGGACTACCCAAGAGACCCAGTACTTC,TRBD2,.,TRBJ2-5,TRBV6-6
CASSPNPSEQFF,TGTGCCAGCTCACCGAATCCTAGTGAGCAGTTCTTC,.,.,TRBJ2-1,TRBV18
CASSEGTTNYGYTF,TGTGCCAGCAGTGAAGGCACAACTAACTATGGCTACACCTTC,.,.,TRBJ1-2,TRBV6-1
CASSLGRGETQYF,TGCGCCAGCAGCTTGGGCAGAGGGGAGACCCAGTACTTC,.,.,TRBJ2-5,TRBV5-1
CASSQANSYEQYF,TGCGCCAGCAGCCAAGCAAACAGTTACGAGCAGTACTTC,.,.,TRBJ2-7,TRBV4-3
CASSIGGQGRTEAFF,TGTGCCAGTAGTATTGGCGGACAGGGACGTACTGAAGCTTTCTTT,TRBD1,.,TRBJ1-1,TRBV19
CASSQRSNQPQHF,TGCGCCAGCAGTCAGAGGAGCAATCAGCCCCAGCATTTT,.,.,TRBJ1-5,TRBV23-1
CASTTGRRGNTIYF,TGTGCCAGCACGACAGGGCGACGTGGAAACACCATATATTTT,TRBD1,.,TRBJ1-3,TRBV5-6
CASSGGGDNEQFF,TGTGCCAGCAGTGGAGGGGGGGACAATGAGCAGTTCTTC,.,.,TRBJ2-1,TRBV27
CASSYEAEQYF,TGTGCCAGCAGTTACGAGGCCGAGCAGTACTTC,.,few,TRBJ2-7,TRBV6-5
CASSQVGGLSSPLHF,TGCGCCAGCAGCCAAGTGGGAGGGCTCAGCTCACCCCTCCACTTT,.,.,TRBJ1-6,TRBV4-1
CASSRQGLSGNTIYF,TGCGCCAGCAGCCGACAGGGCCTCTCTGGAAACACCATATATTTT,TRBD1,.,TRBJ1-3,TRBV5-1
CASSLRQPNSNQPQHF,TGTGCCAGCTCACTCCGACAGCCTAATAGCAATCAGCCCCAGCATTTT,.,.,TRBJ1-5,TRBV18
CASSRTLDSPYEQYF,TGTGCCAGCTCACGCACCCTAGACAGTCCCTACGAGCAGTACTTC,.,.,TRBJ2-7,TRBV18